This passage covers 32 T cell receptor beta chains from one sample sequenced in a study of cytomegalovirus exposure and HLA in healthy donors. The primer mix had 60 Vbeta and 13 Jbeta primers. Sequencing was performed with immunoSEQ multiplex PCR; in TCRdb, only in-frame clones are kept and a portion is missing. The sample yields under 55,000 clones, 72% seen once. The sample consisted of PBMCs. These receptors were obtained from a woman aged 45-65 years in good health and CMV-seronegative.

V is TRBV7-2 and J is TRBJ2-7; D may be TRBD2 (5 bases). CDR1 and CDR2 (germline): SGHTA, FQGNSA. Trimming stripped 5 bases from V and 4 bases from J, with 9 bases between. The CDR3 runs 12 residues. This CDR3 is CASSASGYEQYF. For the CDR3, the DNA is TGTGCCAGCAGCGCCTCGGGGTACGAGCAGTACTTC.

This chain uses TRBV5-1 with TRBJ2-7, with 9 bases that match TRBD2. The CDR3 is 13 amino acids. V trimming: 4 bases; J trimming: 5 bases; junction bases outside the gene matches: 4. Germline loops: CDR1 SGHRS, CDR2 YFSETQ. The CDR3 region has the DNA TGCGCCAGCAGCCCGGGACTAGCCCACGAGCAGTACTTC. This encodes CASSPGLAHEQYF.

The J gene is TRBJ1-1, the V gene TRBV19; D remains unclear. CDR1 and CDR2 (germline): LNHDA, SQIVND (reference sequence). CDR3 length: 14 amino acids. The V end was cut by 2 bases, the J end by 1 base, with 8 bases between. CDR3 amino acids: CASSIRGRNTEAFF. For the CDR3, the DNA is TGTGCCAGTAGTATACGAGGCAGGAACACTGAAGCTTTCTTT.

CDR3 DNA sequence: TGTGCCAGCAGGGGCGGACAGGGGGGCAATCAGCCCCAGCATTTT. Encoded protein: CASRGGQGGNQPQHF. The J gene is TRBJ1-5, the V gene TRBV28; 10 bases are shared with TRBD1. With 6 bases clipped from V and 2 bases from J, the junction kept 4 bases outside the gene matches. This CDR3 is built from 15 residues. The germline CDR1 and CDR2 sequences are MDHEN and SYDVKM.

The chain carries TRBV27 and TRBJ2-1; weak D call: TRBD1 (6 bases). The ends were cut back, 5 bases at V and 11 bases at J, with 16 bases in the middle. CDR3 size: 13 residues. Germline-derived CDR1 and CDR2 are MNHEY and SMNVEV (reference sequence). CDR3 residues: CASSPPGQMKQFF. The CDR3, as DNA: TGTGCCAGCAGTCCCCCAGGACAGATGAAGCAGTTCTTC.

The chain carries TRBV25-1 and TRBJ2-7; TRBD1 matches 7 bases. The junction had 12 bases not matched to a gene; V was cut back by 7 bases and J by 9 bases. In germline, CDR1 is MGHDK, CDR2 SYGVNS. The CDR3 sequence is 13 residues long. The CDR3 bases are TGTGCCAGCACCGACTCGGACAGGTATGGGCAGTACTTC. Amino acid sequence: CASTDSDRYGQYF.

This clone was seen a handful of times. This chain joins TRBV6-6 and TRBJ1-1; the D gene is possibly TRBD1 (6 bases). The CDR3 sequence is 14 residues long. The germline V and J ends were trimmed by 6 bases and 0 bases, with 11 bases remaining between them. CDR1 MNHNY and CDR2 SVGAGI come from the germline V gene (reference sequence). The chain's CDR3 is CASRKGVMNTEAFF. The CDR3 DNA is TGTGCCAGCAGAAAGGGGGTGATGAACACTGAAGCTTTCTTT.

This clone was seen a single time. The CDR3 spells CASSLRQGARRGAYNEQFF. CDR3 nucleotides: TGTGCCAGCAGTTTGAGACAGGGGGCGCGGAGGGGCGCTTACAATGAGCAGTTCTTC. The chain links TRBV27 to TRBJ2-1; 10 bases line up with TRBD1. CDR1 MNHEY and CDR2 SMNVEV come from the germline V gene (reference sequence). The CDR3 contains 19 residues. V lost 3 bases to trimming and J lost 4 bases; unmatched junction nucleotides: 15.

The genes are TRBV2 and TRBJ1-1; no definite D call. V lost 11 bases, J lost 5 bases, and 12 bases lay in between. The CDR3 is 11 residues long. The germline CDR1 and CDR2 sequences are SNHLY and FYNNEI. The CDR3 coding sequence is TGTGCCGGACTTAGAGGGACTGAAGCTTTCTTT. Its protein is CAGLRGTEAFF.

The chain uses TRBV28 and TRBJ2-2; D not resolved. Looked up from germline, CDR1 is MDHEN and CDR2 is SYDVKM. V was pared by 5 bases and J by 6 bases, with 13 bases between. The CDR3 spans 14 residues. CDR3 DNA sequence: TGTGCCAGCAGTCCCCAGAGGCACCCCGGGGAGCTGTTTTTT. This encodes CASSPQRHPGELFF. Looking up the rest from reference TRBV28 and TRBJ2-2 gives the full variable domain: DVKVTQSSRYLVKRTGEKVFLECVQDMDHENMFWYRQDPGLGLRLIYFSYDVKMKEKGDIPEGYSVSREKKERFSLILESASTNQTSMYLCASSPQRHPGELFFGEGSRLTVL.

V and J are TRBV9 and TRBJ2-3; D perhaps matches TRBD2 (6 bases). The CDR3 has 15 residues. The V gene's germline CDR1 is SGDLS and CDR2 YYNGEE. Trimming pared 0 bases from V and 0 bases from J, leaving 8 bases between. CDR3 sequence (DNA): TGTGCCAGCAGCGTAGCAGGACTAAGCACAGATACGCAGTATTTT. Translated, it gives CASSVAGLSTDTQYF. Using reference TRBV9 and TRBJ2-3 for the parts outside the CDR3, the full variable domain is DSGVTQTPKHLITATGQRVTLRCSPRSGDLSVYWYQQSLDQGLQFLIQYYNGEERAKGNILERFSAQQFPDLHSELNLSSLELGDSALYFCASSVAGLSTDTQYFGPGTRLTVL.

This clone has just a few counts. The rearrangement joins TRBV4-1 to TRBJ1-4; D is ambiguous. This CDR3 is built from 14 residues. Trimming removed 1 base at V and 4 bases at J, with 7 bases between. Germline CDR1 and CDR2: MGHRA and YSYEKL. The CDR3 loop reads CASSQGNYNEKLFF. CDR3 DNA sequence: TGCGCCAGCAGCCAAGGGAACTATAATGAAAAACTGTTTTTT.

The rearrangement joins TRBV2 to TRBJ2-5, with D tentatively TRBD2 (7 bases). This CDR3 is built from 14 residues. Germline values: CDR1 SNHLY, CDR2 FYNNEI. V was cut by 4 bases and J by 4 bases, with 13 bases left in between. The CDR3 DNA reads TGTGCCAGCAGTGTCCTGCGGGGGCGAGAGACCCAGTACTTC. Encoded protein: CASSVLRGRETQYF.

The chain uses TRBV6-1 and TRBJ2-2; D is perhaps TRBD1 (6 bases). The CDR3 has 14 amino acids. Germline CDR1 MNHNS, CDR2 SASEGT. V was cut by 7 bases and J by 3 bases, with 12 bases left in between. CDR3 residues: CASIYEGDTGELFF. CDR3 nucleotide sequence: TGTGCCAGCATATACGAGGGGGACACCGGGGAGCTGTTTTTT.

The DNA for the CDR3 is TGTGCCAGTGGGGCAAACACCATATATTTT. The encoded protein is CASGANTIYF. The chain is built from TRBV19 and TRBJ1-3, with a weak D call TRBD1 (5 bases). Germline V gene sequence: CDR1 LNHDA, CDR2 SQIVND (reference sequence). CDR3 length: 10 residues. The ends were cut back, 8 bases at V and 6 bases at J, with 5 bases in the middle. Full variable domain (missing parts from reference TRBV19 and TRBJ1-3): DGGITQSPKYLFRKEGQNVTLSCEQNLNHDAMYWYRQDPGQGLRLIYYSQIVNDFQKGDIAEGYSVSREKKESFPLTVTSAQKNPTAFYLCASGANTIYFGEGSWLTVV.

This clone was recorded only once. CDR3 residues: CAWSLDFYEQYF. Here the CDR3 DNA reads TGTGCCTGGAGTCTCGACTTCTACGAGCAGTACTTC. The chain combines TRBV30 with TRBJ2-7; no reliable D call. Germline V gene data show CDR1 as GTSNPN and CDR2 as SVGIG (reference sequence). V lost 2 bases, J lost 3 bases, and 8 bases lay in between. CDR3 length: 12 residues.

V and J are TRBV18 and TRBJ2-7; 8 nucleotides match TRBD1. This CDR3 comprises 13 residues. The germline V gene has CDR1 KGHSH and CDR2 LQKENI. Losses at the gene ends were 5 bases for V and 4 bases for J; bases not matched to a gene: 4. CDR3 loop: CASSAGTGYEQYF. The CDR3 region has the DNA TGTGCCAGCTCAGCCGGGACAGGTTACGAGCAGTACTTC.

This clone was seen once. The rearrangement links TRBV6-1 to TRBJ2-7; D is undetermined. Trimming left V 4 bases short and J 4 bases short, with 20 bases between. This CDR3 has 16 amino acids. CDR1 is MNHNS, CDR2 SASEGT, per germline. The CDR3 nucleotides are TGTGCCAGCAGTGCCTTTCCTTCCGTTGTCCGTTACGAGCAGTACTTC. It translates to CASSAFPSVVRYEQYF.

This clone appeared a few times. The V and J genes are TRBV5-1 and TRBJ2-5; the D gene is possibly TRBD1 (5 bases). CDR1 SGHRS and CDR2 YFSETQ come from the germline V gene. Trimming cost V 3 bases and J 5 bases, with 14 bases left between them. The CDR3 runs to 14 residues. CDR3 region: CASSSRTPTETQYF. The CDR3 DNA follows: TGCGCCAGCAGCTCCCGGACACCCACGGAGACCCAGTACTTC. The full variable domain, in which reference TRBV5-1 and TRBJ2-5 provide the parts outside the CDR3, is KAGVTQTPRYLIKTRGQQVTLSCSPISGHRSVSWYQQTPGQGLQFLFEYFSETQRNKGNFPGRFSGRQFSNSRSEMNVSTLELGDSALYLCASSSRTPTETQYFGPGTRLLVL.

CDR3 nucleotide sequence: TGTGCCACTTCCCGCGAGGTGCCCCCAGCGGCCCAGTACTTC. Residues: CATSREVPPAAQYF. The rearrangement uses TRBV6-5 and TRBJ2-5, with D maybe TRBD2 (5 bases). Looked up from germline, CDR1 is MNHEY and CDR2 is SVGAGI. The V and J ends lost 10 bases and 9 bases respectively, with 24 bases between them. The CDR3 has 14 amino acids.

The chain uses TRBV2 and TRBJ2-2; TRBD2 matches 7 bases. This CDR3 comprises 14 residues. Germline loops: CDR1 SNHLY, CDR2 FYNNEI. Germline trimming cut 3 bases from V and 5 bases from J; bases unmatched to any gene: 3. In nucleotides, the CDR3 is TGTGCCAGCAGTGAGCGGGAGTCAACCGGGGAGCTGTTTTTT. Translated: CASSERESTGELFF.

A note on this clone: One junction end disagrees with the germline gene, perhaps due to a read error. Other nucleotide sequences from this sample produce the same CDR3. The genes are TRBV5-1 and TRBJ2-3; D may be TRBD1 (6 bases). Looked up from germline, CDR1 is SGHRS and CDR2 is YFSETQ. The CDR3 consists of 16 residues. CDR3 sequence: CASQQSPGVSTDTQYF. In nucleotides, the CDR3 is TGCGCCAGCCAGCAATCCCCAGGGGTGAGCACGGATACGCAGTATTTT.

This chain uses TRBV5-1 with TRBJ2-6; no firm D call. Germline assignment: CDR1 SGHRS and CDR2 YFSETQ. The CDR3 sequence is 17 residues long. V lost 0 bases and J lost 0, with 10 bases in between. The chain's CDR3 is CASSLGSSSSGANVLTF. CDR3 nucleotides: TGCGCCAGCAGCTTGGGTAGCTCCTCCTCTGGGGCCAACGTCCTGACTTTC.

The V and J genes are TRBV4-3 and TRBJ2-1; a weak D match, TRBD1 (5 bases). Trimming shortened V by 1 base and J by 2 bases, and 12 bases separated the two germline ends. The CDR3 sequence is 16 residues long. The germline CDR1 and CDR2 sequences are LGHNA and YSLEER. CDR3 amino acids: CASSQGLQGTYNEQFF. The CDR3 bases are TGCGCCAGCAGCCAAGGTCTGCAGGGAACCTACAATGAGCAGTTCTTC.

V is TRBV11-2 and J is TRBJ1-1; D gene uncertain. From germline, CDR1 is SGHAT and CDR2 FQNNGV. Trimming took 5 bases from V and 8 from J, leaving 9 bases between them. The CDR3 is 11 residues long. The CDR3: CASSVREEAFF. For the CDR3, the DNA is TGTGCCAGCAGCGTCCGGGAAGAAGCTTTCTTT.

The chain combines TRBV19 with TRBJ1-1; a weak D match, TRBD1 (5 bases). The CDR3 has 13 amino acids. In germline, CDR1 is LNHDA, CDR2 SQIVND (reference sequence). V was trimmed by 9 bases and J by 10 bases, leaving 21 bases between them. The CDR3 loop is CASSRDSTSRAFF. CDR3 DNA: TGTGCCAGCTCGCGGGACTCGACCTCACGAGCTTTCTTT.

The CDR3 is CASSQGTGKETQYF. The CDR3, as DNA: TGTGCCAGCAGCCAAGGGACAGGGAAGGAGACCCAGTACTTC. V is TRBV4-2 and J is TRBJ2-5; 8 bases match TRBD1. With V trimmed by 1 base and J by 5 bases, 3 bases remained unmatched. Per the germline V gene, CDR1 is LGHNA and CDR2 is YNFKEQ. This CDR3 comprises 14 residues.

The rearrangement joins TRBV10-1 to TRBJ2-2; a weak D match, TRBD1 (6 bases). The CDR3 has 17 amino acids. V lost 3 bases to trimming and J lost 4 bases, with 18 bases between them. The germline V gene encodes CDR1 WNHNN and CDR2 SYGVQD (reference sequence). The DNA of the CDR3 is TGCGCCAGCAGTGACCCCGGGACACAAGGACTCACCGGGGAGCTGTTTTTT. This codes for CASSDPGTQGLTGELFF.

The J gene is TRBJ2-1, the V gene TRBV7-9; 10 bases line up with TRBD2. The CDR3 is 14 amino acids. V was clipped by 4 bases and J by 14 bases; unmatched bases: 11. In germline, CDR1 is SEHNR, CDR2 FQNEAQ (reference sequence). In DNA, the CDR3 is TGTGCCAGCAGCTGGGGAGGGCTAGCGGGAGTCGAGTTCTTC. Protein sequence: CASSWGGLAGVEFF.

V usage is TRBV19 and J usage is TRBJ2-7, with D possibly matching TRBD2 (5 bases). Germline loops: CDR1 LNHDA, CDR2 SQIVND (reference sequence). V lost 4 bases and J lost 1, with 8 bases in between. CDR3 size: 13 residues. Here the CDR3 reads CASSSTGSYEQYF. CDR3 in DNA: TGTGCCAGTAGTAGTACGGGATCCTACGAGCAGTACTTC.

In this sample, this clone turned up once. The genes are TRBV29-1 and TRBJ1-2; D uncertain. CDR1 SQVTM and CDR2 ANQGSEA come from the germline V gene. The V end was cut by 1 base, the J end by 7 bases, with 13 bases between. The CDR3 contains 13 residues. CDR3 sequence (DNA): TGCAGCGTTGAAGCCCTTACGCGAGTTGGCTACACCTTC. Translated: CSVEALTRVGYTF.

CDR3 sequence reads: CASSSQVGQPQHF. In DNA form, the CDR3 reads TGTGCCAGCAGTTCACAGGTTGGTCAGCCCCAGCATTTT. The genes are TRBV27 and TRBJ1-5; perhaps TRBD1 as D (5 bases). CDR1 is MNHEY and CDR2 is SMNVEV in the germline V gene (reference sequence). The V end lost 4 bases, the J end lost 6 bases, and 10 bases lay between the germline ends. The CDR3 runs to 13 residues.